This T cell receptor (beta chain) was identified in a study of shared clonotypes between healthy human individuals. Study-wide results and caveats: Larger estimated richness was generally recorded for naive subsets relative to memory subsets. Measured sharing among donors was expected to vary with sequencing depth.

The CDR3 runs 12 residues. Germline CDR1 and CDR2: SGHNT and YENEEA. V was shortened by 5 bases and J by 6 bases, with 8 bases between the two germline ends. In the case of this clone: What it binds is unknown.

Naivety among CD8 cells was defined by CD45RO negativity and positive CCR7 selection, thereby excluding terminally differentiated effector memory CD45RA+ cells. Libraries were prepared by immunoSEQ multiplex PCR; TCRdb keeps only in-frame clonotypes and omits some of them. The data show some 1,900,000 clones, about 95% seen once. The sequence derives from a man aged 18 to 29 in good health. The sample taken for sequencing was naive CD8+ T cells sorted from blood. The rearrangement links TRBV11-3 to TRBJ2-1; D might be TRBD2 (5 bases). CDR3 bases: TGTGCCAGCAGCGACGAGGGCAATGAGCAGTTCTTC. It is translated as CASSDEGNEQFF.